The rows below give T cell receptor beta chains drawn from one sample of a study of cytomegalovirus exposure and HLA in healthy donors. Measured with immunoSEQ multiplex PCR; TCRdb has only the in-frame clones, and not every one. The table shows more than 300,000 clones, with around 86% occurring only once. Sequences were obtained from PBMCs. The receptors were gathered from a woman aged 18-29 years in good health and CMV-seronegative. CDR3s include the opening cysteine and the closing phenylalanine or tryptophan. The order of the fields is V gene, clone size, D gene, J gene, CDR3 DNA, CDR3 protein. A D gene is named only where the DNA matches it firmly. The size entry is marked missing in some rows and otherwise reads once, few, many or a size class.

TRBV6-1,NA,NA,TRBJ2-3,TGTGCCAGCAGTGAACGGACTGACGATACGCAGTATTTT,CASSERTDDTQYF
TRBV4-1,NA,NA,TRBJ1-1,TGCGCCAGCAGCCTTAGGGGTAACACTGAAGCTTTCTTT,CASSLRGNTEAFF
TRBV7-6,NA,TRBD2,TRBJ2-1,TGTGCCAGCAGCTTACTAGCGGGAGAGGTCTACAATGAGCAGTTCTTC,CASSLLAGEVYNEQFF
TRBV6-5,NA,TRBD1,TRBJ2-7,TGTGCCAGCAGTTACCTCCGGGACAGGCCTTACGAGCAGTACTTC,CASSYLRDRPYEQYF
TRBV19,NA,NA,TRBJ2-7,TGTGCCAGTAGTATTCTGGGTAGCGGCTCCTACGAGCAGTACTTC,CASSILGSGSYEQYF
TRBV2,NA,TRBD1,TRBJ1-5,TGTGCCAGCAGTTACACCGGACAGGGTAGTCAGCCCCAGCATTTT,CASSYTGQGSQPQHF
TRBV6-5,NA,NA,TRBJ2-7,TGTGCCAGCTCGCCGGACAGATTCTTCTACGAGCAGTACTTC,CASSPDRFFYEQYF
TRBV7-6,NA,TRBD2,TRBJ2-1,TGTGCCAGCAGCTTGGGCAGCGGGAGGAGGACCTACAATGAGCAGTTCTTC,CASSLGSGRRTYNEQFF
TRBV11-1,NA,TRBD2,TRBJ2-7,TGTGCCAGCAGCTACGGTAGCGGGGTTAGCGGCTACGAGCAGTACTTC,CASSYGSGVSGYEQYF
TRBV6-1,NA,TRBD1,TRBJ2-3,TGTGCCAGCAGTGAAGCTGTCGGGGACAGGGGCACAGATACGCAGTATTTT,CASSEAVGDRGTDTQYF
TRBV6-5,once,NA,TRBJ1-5,TGTGCCAGCAGTTACTCGAAAGGGGCAGGTCAGCCCCAGCATTTT,CASSYSKGAGQPQHF
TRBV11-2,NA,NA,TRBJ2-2,TGTGCCAGCAGCTTACTAATGGGCCCCCGAACCGGGGAGCTGTTTTTT,CASSLLMGPRTGELFF
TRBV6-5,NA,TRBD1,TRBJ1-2,TGTGCCAGCAGTTTGGGGCCGGGACAGCCCAACTATGGCTACACCTTC,CASSLGPGQPNYGYTF
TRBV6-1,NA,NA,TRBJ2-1,TGTGCCAGCAGTGAAGCCCCAGGGCGCACCTACAATGAGCAGTTCTTC,CASSEAPGRTYNEQFF
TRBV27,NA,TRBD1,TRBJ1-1,TGTGCCAGCAAGCCCACAGGGGACACTGAAGCTTTCTTT,CASKPTGDTEAFF
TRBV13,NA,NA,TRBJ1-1,TGTGCCTCCCAAGGGGACTTTGGCACTGAAGCTTTCTTT,CASQGDFGTEAFF
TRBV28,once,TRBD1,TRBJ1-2,TGTGCCAGCAGTTGGGGACAGGGGCGTTCCTATGGCTACACCTTC,CASSWGQGRSYGYTF
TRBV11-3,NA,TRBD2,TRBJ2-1,TGTGCCAGCAGCTTAGAGGGGGGACTAGCGGGACCCAATGAGCAGTTCTTC,CASSLEGGLAGPNEQFF
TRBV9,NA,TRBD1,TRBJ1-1,TGTGCCAGCAGCCCACTGGGGACAGGGAACACTGAAGCTTTCTTT,CASSPLGTGNTEAFF
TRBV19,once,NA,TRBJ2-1,TGTGCCAGTGGATCGCGGGCCAACTACAATGAGCAGTTCTTC,CASGSRANYNEQFF
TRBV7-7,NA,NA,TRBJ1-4,TGTGCCAGCAGCTTAGATTCTTCAACTAATGAAAAACTGTTTTTT,CASSLDSSTNEKLFF
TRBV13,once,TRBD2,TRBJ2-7,TGTGCCAGCAGTTCCGGACTAGCCCACGAGCAGTACTTC,CASSSGLAHEQYF
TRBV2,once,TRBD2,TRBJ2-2,TGTGCCAGCAGAGATAGCGGGGGGTACGGGGAGCTGTTTTTT,CASRDSGGYGELFF
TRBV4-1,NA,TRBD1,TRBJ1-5,TGCGCCAGCAGCCAAGATGGACAGGGCAATCAGCCCCAGCATTTT,CASSQDGQGNQPQHF
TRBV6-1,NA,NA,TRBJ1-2,TGTGCCAGCAGTGAACGGAACAGCTATGGCTACACCTTC,CASSERNSYGYTF
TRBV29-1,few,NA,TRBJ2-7,TGCAGCGTGGCTTGGGGGGACCCCCGGGACGAGCAGTACTTC,CSVAWGDPRDEQYF
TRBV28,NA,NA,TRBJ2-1,TGTGCCAGCGGCCTGGAGGGGAGACGAGGGTTCTTC,CASGLEGRRGFF
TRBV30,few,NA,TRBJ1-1,TGTGCCTGGACGAGGGCGGGGCACCCGAACACTGAAGCTTTCTTT,CAWTRAGHPNTEAFF
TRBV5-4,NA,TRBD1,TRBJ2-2,TGTGCCAGCAGCTCGGGACAGACACTCACCGGGGAGCTGTTTTTT,CASSSGQTLTGELFF
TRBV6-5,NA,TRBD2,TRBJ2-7,TGTGCCTCGGGAGGGGCTAGTAACGAGCAGTACTTC,CASGGASNEQYF
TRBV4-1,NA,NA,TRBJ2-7,TGCGCCAGCAGCCAAGAATCTCTCTACGAGCAGTACTTC,CASSQESLYEQYF
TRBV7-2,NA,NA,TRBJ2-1,TGTGCCAGCAGCTTAGACCATGTCCGGGGTACGGAGCAGTTCTTC,CASSLDHVRGTEQFF
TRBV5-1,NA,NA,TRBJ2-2,TGCGCCAGCAGCTTCCCCAGCGGGACAGGTATCCCCAGGGAGCTGTTTTTT,CASSFPSGTGIPRELFF
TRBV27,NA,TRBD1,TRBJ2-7,TGTGCCAGCGCCTTCGGACAGGGGGCGGACGAGCAGTACTTC,CASAFGQGADEQYF
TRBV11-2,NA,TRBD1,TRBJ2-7,TGTGCCAGCAGCTTCGGGACAGGGGCAGACGAGCAGTACTTC,CASSFGTGADEQYF
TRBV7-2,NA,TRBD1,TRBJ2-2,TGTGCCAGCAGCGTGACAGGGGGGAACACCGGGGAGCTGTTTTTT,CASSVTGGNTGELFF
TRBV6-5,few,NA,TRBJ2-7,TGTGCCAGCAGTTATGCCAGGATAGAGCAGTACTTC,CASSYARIEQYF
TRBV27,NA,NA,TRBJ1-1,TGTGCCAGCAGTATGGGGAGGCTCACTGAAGCTTTCTTT,CASSMGRLTEAFF
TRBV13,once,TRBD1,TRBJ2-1,TGTGCCAGCAGCTCCGGACAGGGGAGGTACAATGAGCAGTTCTTC,CASSSGQGRYNEQFF
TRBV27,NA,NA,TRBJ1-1,TGTGCCAGCAGTTCCCGGGGGAGACAGCTGAACACTGAAGCTTTCTTT,CASSSRGRQLNTEAFF
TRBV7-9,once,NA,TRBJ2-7,TGTGCCAGCAGCCCCGGGTACGAGCAGTACTTC,CASSPGYEQYF
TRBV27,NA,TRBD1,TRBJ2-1,TGTGCCAGCAGTCCGACAGGGGGCAATGAGCAGTTCTTC,CASSPTGGNEQFF
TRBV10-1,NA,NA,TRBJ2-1,TGCGCCAGCAGTGATCGTCGCGGGGAAGGGCAGTTCTTC,CASSDRRGEGQFF
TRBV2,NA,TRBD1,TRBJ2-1,TGTGCCAGCAGTTTCGACAGGGACAATGAGCAGTTCTTC,CASSFDRDNEQFF
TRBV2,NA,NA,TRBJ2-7,TGTGCCAGCAGTGATTCCGGCAGGGCATACGAGCAGTACTTC,CASSDSGRAYEQYF
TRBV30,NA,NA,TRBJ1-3,TGTGCCTGGAATCTGGGCCTAGCTGGGAACGTCGTTGGAAACACCATATATTTT,CAWNLGLAGNVVGNTIYF
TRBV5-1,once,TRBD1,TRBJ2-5,TGCGCCAGCGGATTCGGACAGGGACGACAAGAGACCCAGTACTTC,CASGFGQGRQETQYF
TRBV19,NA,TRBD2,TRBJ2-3,TGTGCCAGTAGCGGGAGCGGGACCCGAGATACGCAGTATTTT,CASSGSGTRDTQYF
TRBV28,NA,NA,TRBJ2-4,TGTGCCAGCAGTCCCCAAGGGCAGGGGAGTCGAGCCAAAAACATTCAGTACTTC,CASSPQGQGSRAKNIQYF
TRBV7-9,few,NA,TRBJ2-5,TGTGCCAGCAGCGAACCTAGGTGGACGGGGGACCCCAGGGAGACCCAGTACTTC,CASSEPRWTGDPRETQYF